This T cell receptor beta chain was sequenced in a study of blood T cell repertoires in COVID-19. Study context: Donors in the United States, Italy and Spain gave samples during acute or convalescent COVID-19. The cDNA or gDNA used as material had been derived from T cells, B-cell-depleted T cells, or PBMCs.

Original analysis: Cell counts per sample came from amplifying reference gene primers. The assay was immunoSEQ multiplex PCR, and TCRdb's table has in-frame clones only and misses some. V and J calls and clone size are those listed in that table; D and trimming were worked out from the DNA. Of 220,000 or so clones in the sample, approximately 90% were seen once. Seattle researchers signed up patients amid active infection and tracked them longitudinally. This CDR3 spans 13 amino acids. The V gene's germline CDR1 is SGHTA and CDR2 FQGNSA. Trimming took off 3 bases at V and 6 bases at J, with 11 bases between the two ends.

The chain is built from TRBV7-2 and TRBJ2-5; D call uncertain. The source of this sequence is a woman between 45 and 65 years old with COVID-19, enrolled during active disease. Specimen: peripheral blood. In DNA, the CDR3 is TGTGCCAGCAGCTTCGGAGTAGGAAAGACCCAGTACTTC. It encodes CASSFGVGKTQYF.